The rows below give T cell receptor beta chains drawn from one sample of a study of shared clonotypes between healthy human individuals. Using immunoSEQ multiplex PCR, the repertoire was profiled, and TCRdb retains in-frame clones only, with some absent. The sample shows around 650,000 clones, roughly 96% of them seen only once. What was sequenced was naive CD8+ T cells sorted from blood. These receptors all come from a woman aged 30 to 39 in good health. Each CDR3 is given with its conserved first and last residue. A D gene is named only where the DNA matches it firmly. Size tells how often a clone was seen (once, few, many) or the class of an expanded clone, and some rows leave it out.

V gene	clone size	J gene	D gene	CDR3 length	CDR3 protein	CDR3 DNA
TRBV5-5	-	TRBJ1-1	-	13	CASSLGRYTEAFF	TGTGCCAGCAGCTTAGGACGGTACACTGAAGCTTTCTTT
TRBV5-4	-	TRBJ2-7	TRBD1	15	CASSLFTGGLSEQYF	TGTGCCAGCAGCTTATTCACAGGGGGCTTATCCGAGCAGTACTTC
TRBV7-6	-	TRBJ2-1	-	14	CASSPPPLYNEQFF	TGTGCCAGCAGCCCCCCCCCTCTTTACAATGAGCAGTTCTTC
TRBV18	-	TRBJ2-7	-	15	CASSPSDRHSYEQYF	TGTGCCAGCTCACCCTCCGACAGGCACTCCTACGAGCAGTACTTC
TRBV27	-	TRBJ1-1	-	14	CASGDGGRNTEAFF	TGTGCCAGCGGGGATGGGGGGAGGAACACTGAAGCTTTCTTT
TRBV25-1	-	TRBJ1-1	-	14	CASSWALGITEAFF	TGTGCCAGCAGTTGGGCTTTAGGGATCACTGAAGCTTTCTTT
TRBV21-1	-	TRBJ1-3	-	15	CASRGQIHARNTIYF	TGTGCCAGCAGGGGTCAGATACACGCACGAAACACCATATATTTT
TRBV27	-	TRBJ2-7	-	12	CASSFGSSEQYF	TGTGCCAGCAGTTTTGGATCCTCCGAGCAGTACTTC
TRBV19	once	TRBJ1-2	-	14	CASSSPVANYGYTF	TGTGCCAGTAGTAGTCCTGTAGCTAACTATGGCTACACCTTC
TRBV28	-	TRBJ2-7	TRBD2	18	CASSSTTSGRAFSYEQYF	TGTGCCAGCAGTTCTACGACTAGCGGGAGGGCCTTCTCCTACGAGCAGTACTTC
TRBV2	-	TRBJ2-7	TRBD1	13	CASTWGQPDEQYF	TGTGCCAGCACCTGGGGACAGCCTGACGAGCAGTACTTC
TRBV27	-	TRBJ2-1	-	14	CASSLEGEATLTFF	TGTGCCAGCAGTTTAGAAGGGGAGGCGACTTTAACGTTCTTC
TRBV2	-	TRBJ2-1	-	11	CASSGVNEQFF	TGTGCCAGCAGCGGGGTCAATGAGCAGTTCTTC
TRBV7-9	-	TRBJ2-3	-	16	CASSLGRTLATNTQYF	TGTGCCAGCAGCTTAGGCAGAACACTAGCTACTAATACGCAGTATTTT
TRBV4-1	-	TRBJ1-1	-	14	CASSQRSLNTEAFF	TGCGCCAGCAGCCAAAGGAGTTTGAACACTGAAGCTTTCTTT
TRBV27	-	TRBJ2-1	TRBD2	16	CASSKGTSGSYNEQFF	TGTGCCAGCAGTAAGGGGACTAGCGGGAGTTACAATGAGCAGTTCTTC
TRBV27	-	TRBJ1-5	-	15	CASSLNPRGGQPQHF	TGTGCCAGCAGCCTCAACCCCAGGGGAGGCCAGCCCCAGCATTTT
TRBV7-9	once	TRBJ1-2	-	16	CASSLSRELSVYGYTF	TGTGCCAGCAGCTTATCTAGGGAGCTGTCTGTCTATGGCTACACCTTC
TRBV7-8	-	TRBJ1-2	-	14	CASSLVPEDYGYTF	TGTGCCAGCAGCTTAGTGCCAGAAGACTATGGCTACACCTTC
TRBV28	-	TRBJ1-4	TRBD1	20	CASSLWLAPSGQGTNEKLFF	TGTGCCAGCAGTTTATGGCTTGCTCCCTCGGGACAGGGTACTAATGAAAAACTGTTTTTT
TRBV29-1	-	TRBJ2-3	TRBD2	12	CSSGREGDTQYF	TGCAGCTCAGGACGGGAGGGGGATACGCAGTATTTT
TRBV10-1	-	TRBJ2-3	TRBD2	17	CASSESWTSGFTDTQYF	TGCGCCAGCAGTGAGTCTTGGACTAGCGGGTTCACAGATACGCAGTATTTT
TRBV9	-	TRBJ2-7	-	19	CASSGGNLAGPQTSYEQYF	TGTGCCAGCAGCGGAGGAAACCTTGCAGGTCCGCAAACTTCCTACGAGCAGTACTTC
TRBV11-2	-	TRBJ2-7	TRBD1	15	CASTSFGTGGIEQYF	TGTGCCAGCACCTCCTTCGGGACAGGGGGCATCGAGCAGTACTTC
TRBV19	-	TRBJ2-1	-	15	CASTPSRERYNEQFF	TGTGCCAGTACCCCCTCCCGGGAGAGGTACAATGAGCAGTTCTTC
TRBV27	-	TRBJ2-7	TRBD1	15	CASSPWTGGFDEQYF	TGTGCCAGCAGTCCCTGGACAGGGGGCTTCGACGAGCAGTACTTC
TRBV9	-	TRBJ2-3	-	16	CASSVGAGGVRNTQYF	TGTGCCAGCAGCGTAGGAGCTGGGGGCGTTAGGAATACGCAGTATTTT
TRBV21-1	-	TRBJ1-4	-	15	CASSTPGATNEKLFF	TGTGCCAGCAGCACGCCAGGTGCAACTAATGAAAAACTGTTTTTT
TRBV6-1	-	TRBJ2-2	TRBD2	15	CASRLAGGNTGELFF	TGTGCCAGCAGATTAGCGGGAGGGAACACCGGGGAGCTGTTTTTT
TRBV28	-	TRBJ2-7	-	14	CASSLSPSSYEQYF	TGTGCCAGCAGTTTATCCCCGAGTTCCTACGAGCAGTACTTC